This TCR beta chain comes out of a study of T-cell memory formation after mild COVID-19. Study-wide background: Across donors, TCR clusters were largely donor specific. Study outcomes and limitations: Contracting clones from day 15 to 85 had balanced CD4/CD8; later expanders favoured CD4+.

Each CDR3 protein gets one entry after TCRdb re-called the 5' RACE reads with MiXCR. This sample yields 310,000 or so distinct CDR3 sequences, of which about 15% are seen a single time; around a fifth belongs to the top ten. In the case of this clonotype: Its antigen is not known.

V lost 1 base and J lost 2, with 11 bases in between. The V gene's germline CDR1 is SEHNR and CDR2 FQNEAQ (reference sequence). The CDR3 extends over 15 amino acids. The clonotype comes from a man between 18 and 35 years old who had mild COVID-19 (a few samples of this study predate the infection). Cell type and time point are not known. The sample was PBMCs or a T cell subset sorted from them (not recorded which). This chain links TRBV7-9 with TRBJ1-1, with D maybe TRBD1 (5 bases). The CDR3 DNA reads TGTGCCAGCAGCTTAGTGCGGGGGGGAAACACTGAAGCTTTCTTT. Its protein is CASSLVRGGNTEAFF.